This T cell receptor (beta chain) was found in a study of post-analysis software for immune sequencing data (dated by TCRdb to 2013 to 2016). As for the study more broadly: The recorded disease courses included relapsing-remitting, secondary progressive and progressive-relapsing multiple sclerosis, and some patients had no subtype annotation. A subset of samples was prepared in parallel using single-end sample barcoding, then pooled and co-amplified after Illumina adapter ligation. The multiple sclerosis patient repertoires were compared with 10 or so previously published healthy control repertoires from donors aged about 6 to 26 years.

The germline V gene gives CDR1 as MNHNS and CDR2 as SASEGT. CDR3 length: 13 amino acids, cysteine to phenylalanine. Of the read, only the CDR3 DNA is kept; its 39 bases are in frame from base 1. V loses 4 bases of germline sequence and J loses 8 bases, and the interval between the two ends is 14 bases. The study at large found these results: Compared with controls, multiple sclerosis patients had significantly lower normalized Chao1 diversity, a finding suggesting substantial peripheral T-cell clonal expansion. The multiple sclerosis patient group was slightly younger than the control group. Several TRBV segments, including TRBV5-6, TRBV5-1 and TRBV20-1, were significantly more frequent in patients than controls. Direct clustering with F measure revealed strong co-clustering of samples prepared in the same batch, which led to a batch-effect correction.

To note about this clonotype: Its recognized antigen is unknown. Base qualities are missing; no much larger clone stands one base away.

TCR beta repertoires were profiled from peripheral blood of roughly 13 young patients with multiple sclerosis to demonstrate the VDJtools post-analysis software. The multiple sclerosis patients were children and adolescents ranging in age from about 6 to 16 years. The library was prepared using PCR. TCRdb lists the instrument as Illumina HiSeq 2500. To reduce PCR and sequencing biases, unique molecular identifiers were built into the TCR beta cDNA libraries. Roughly 0.5 million cDNA molecules were obtained per 1 to 10 million input T cells, so each molecule approximated one T cell. The patient libraries were prepared and sequenced with the same protocol used for the earlier healthy control dataset. Within a given batch, samples were prepared together, multiplexed and sequenced on the same HiSeq lane. The study's own analysis went as follows. MIGEC was used to process the raw barcoded reads, and molecular identifier groups with only a single read were discarded before consensus assembly and CDR3 extraction. VDJtools was used for post-analysis of the clonotype tables, with diversity normalized by down-sampling every dataset to the smallest sample size. In repertoire overlap clustering, CDR3 amino acid sequences, but not nucleotide sequences, were matched to correct batch-related cross-sample contamination. TCRdb ran its own pipeline on the public reads, namely fastp trimming at Q25 and MiXCR clone calling, and kept in-frame beta chains. Merged by CDR3 protein, the rows form single entries marked with the most common genes and DNA. The V and J calls were not made by the authors but by TCRdb's processing. A total of a few hundred thousand distinct CDR3 sequences appear in this sample, roughly 46% of them only once. About 12% of the sample comes from the top ten.

The clonotype was recovered from a girl aged 10 to 17 with multiple sclerosis. Sequencing input: blood. Recombination joined TRBV6-1 with TRBJ1-1; possibly the D gene is TRBD1, per 6 matching bases. In nucleotide form, the sequence is TGTGCCAGCAGTGGGATAACAGGGAGCGAAGCTTTCTTT. The encoded protein is CASSGITGSEAFF.